These T cell receptor beta chains were read from a single sample in a study of blood T cell repertoires in COVID-19. The assay was immunoSEQ multiplex PCR, and TCRdb's table has in-frame clones only and misses some. Here the sample spans 150,000 to 190,000 clones, 70% to 90% being singletons. The sample comprised peripheral blood. The receptors were gathered from a woman aged 60-75 years with COVID-19, enrolled during active disease. The CDR3 runs from the conserved cysteine through the conserved F or W. D genes are given only for firm matches. Clone size appears in some rows only: once, few, many, or a class for an expanded clone.

>13|TRBD1|TRBV6-5|TRBJ1-1|-
TGTGCCAGCAGGGGACAGTCCCACACTGAAGCTTTCTTT
CASRGQSHTEAFF
>14|-|TRBV3-1/TRBV3-2|TRBJ1-1|-
TGTGCCAGCAGCCAGAGCGGAAGCAACACTGAAGCTTTCTTT
CASSQSGSNTEAFF
>16|-|TRBV9|TRBJ2-3|-
TGTGCCAGCAGCGTAGGGACAGACTTTAGCACAGATACGCAGTATTTT
CASSVGTDFSTDTQYF
>12|-|TRBV29-1|TRBJ1-1|-
TGCAGCGTTGGAGGAGTGAACACTGAAGCTTTCTTT
CSVGGVNTEAFF
>14|-|TRBV6-1|TRBJ1-1|-
TGTGCCAGCAGTGAAGAGCAGGGAAGAACTGAAGCTTTCTTT
CASSEEQGRTEAFF
>14|-|TRBV1|TRBJ1-1|-
TGCACCAGCAGCCAAGTTTTAGAGAACACTGAAGCTTTCTTT
CTSSQVLENTEAFF
>15|TRBD1|TRBV5-8|TRBJ2-5|few
TGTGCCAGCGGAGGATGGGGACAGGGACAAGAGACCCAGTACTTC
CASGGWGQGQETQYF
>16|-|TRBV27|TRBJ1-2|-
TGTGCCAGCAGTTTATCCGGTCGGGGTTGGAGGGGTGGCTACACCTTC
CASSLSGRGWRGGYTF
>12|-|TRBV19|TRBJ2-1|once
TGTGCCAGTAGTTTAAGCGGGAATGAGCAGTTCTTC
CASSLSGNEQFF
>15|TRBD1|TRBV11-2|TRBJ1-1|-
TGTGCCAGCCGGGGACAGACCTCCATGAACACTGAAGCTTTCTTT
CASRGQTSMNTEAFF
>12|-|TRBV25-1|TRBJ2-1|-
TGTGCCAGCAGTGAAGGGCCGGATGAGCAGTTCTTC
CASSEGPDEQFF
>15|-|TRBV27|TRBJ2-1|-
TGTGCCAGCAGTTTGGTCCGGGTACCATACAATGAGCAGTTCTTC
CASSLVRVPYNEQFF
>15|-|TRBV5-6|TRBJ1-2|-
TGTGCCAGCAGCTTGGTGAGGGCTCAGTTCTATGGCTACACCTTC
CASSLVRAQFYGYTF
>13|-|TRBV10-2|TRBJ2-5|-
TGCGCCAGCACCCGAGCGGGCGATGAGACCCAGTACTTC
CASTRAGDETQYF
>14|-|TRBV6-6|TRBJ1-3|-
TGTGCCAGCAGTTATGGAGGGCCTGGAAACACCATATATTTT
CASSYGGPGNTIYF
>14|-|TRBV7-2|TRBJ1-2|-
TGTGCCAGCATTCACAGGGCTACTAACTATGGCTACACCTTC
CASIHRATNYGYTF
>11|-|TRBV10-3|TRBJ1-1|-
TGTGCCACCCTTTCGAACACTGAAGCTTTCTTT
CATLSNTEAFF
>16|-|TRBV3-1/TRBV3-2|TRBJ2-5|-
TGTGCCAGCAGCTCAACCGGGTCTTTAGCCCAAGAGACCCAGTACTTC
CASSSTGSLAQETQYF
>15|-|TRBV24-1|TRBJ1-1|-
TGTGCCACCAGTGATCCAACCAGGGACGGGAGTGAAGCTTTCTTT
CATSDPTRDGSEAFF
>14|TRBD1|TRBV4-2|TRBJ1-1|-
TGTGCCAGCAGGTCGGACAGGGGGTACACTGAAGCTTTCTTT
CASRSDRGYTEAFF
>16|-|TRBV21-1|TRBJ1-1|-
TGTGCCAGCAGCAAAGCGAGACGGGGGACGAACACTGAAGCTTTCTTT
CASSKARRGTNTEAFF
>14|-|TRBV11-2|TRBJ2-4|-
TGTGCCAGCAGCTTAGGGGGGGTTCGAAACATTCAGTACTTC
CASSLGGVRNIQYF
>16|TRBD2|TRBV5-1|TRBJ2-7|-
TGCGCCAGCAGCCCGAATACCGGGACTAGCGGCTACGAGCAGTACTTC
CASSPNTGTSGYEQYF
>19|-|TRBV18|TRBJ1-5|few
TGTGCCAGCTCACCGACCCTCGGGGGGGACGGATATAGCAATCAGCCCCAGCATTTT
CASSPTLGGDGYSNQPQHF
>15|-|TRBV11-2|TRBJ1-4|-
TGTGCCAGCAGCTTAGATGGTCGAGGGTATGAAAAACTGTTTTTT
CASSLDGRGYEKLFF
>15|-|TRBV7-8|TRBJ1-2|-
TGTGCCAGCAGCTTAGTGGTGGAGTCAATTTATGGCTACACCTTC
CASSLVVESIYGYTF
>11|-|TRBV20-1|TRBJ2-5|-
TGCAGTGGTCAAATCCAAGAGACCCAGTACTTC
CSGQIQETQYF
>18|-|TRBV5-1|TRBJ1-6|few
TGCGCCAGCAGCTTCCGTGGCAGGGCAAGCTCCTATAATTCACCCCTCCACTTT
CASSFRGRASSYNSPLHF
>15|TRBD1|TRBV4-1|TRBJ2-5|-
TGCGCCAGCAGCCAAGATCAGGACAGGGGGGAGACCCAGTACTTC
CASSQDQDRGETQYF
>13|-|TRBV6-5|TRBJ2-5|-
TGTGCCAGCAAGGCAACAGGCCAAGAGACCCAGTACTTC
CASKATGQETQYF
>14|-|TRBV5-1|TRBJ2-7|-
TGCGCCAGCAGCTTGGGCGGACTTAATTACGAGCAGTACTTC
CASSLGGLNYEQYF
>14|-|TRBV18|TRBJ2-7|-
TGTGCCAGCTCACCAGGTATTAGCACTGGGGAGCAGTACTTC
CASSPGISTGEQYF
>12|-|TRBV10-3|TRBJ2-3|-
TGTGCCATCCGGCGGGGAGGAGATACGCAGTATTTT
CAIRRGGDTQYF
>14|TRBD1|TRBV6-1|TRBJ2-7|-
TGTGCCAGCAGTGAAGCCCCGGGACAGCGTGAGCAGTACTTC
CASSEAPGQREQYF
>14|TRBD1|TRBV11-1|TRBJ1-5|-
TGTGCCAGCAGCTTGGGACAGGGTAACCAGCCCCAGCATTTT
CASSLGQGNQPQHF
>16|TRBD2|TRBV11-1|TRBJ2-1|-
TGTGCCAGCAGCATAAGTAGCGGGAGTGCGTACAATGAGCAGTTCTTC
CASSISSGSAYNEQFF
>12|-|TRBV6-5|TRBJ1-2|-
TGTGCCAGCAGCTCTACAGGGATCGGCTACACCTTC
CASSSTGIGYTF
>14|-|TRBV18|TRBJ1-5|once
TGTGCCAGCTCACCACAGAGGGAGAATCAGCCCCAGCATTTT
CASSPQRENQPQHF
>15|-|TRBV7-2|TRBJ1-5|-
TGTGCCAGCAGTCCCGATACAGGGAACTATCAGCCCCAGCATTTT
CASSPDTGNYQPQHF
>15|TRBD1|TRBV14|TRBJ1-4|-
TGTGCCAGCAGCCCTCTGGGGACAGGGCATGAAAAACTGTTTTTT
CASSPLGTGHEKLFF
>18|-|TRBV3-1/TRBV3-2|TRBJ2-6|-
TGTGCCAGCAGCCAGCTGTTGGGGGGAGGCTCTGGGGCCAACGTCCTGACTTTC
CASSQLLGGGSGANVLTF
>20|-|TRBV14|TRBJ1-3|-
TGTGCCAGCAGCTCCTGGGCGGGGGCCTCAATAGCCTCAACTGGAAACACCATATATTTT
CASSSWAGASIASTGNTIYF
>14|-|TRBV7-3|TRBJ2-1|once
TGTGCCAGCAGCCTTCGGGTTCAGTATGGTGAGCAGTTCTTC
CASSLRVQYGEQFF
>13|TRBD2|TRBV7-3|TRBJ2-5|-
TGTGCCAGCAGCCCGACTAGCGTGGAGACCCAGTACTTC
CASSPTSVETQYF
>16|-|TRBV24-1|TRBJ2-5|-
TGTGCCACCAGTGATTTAGCCAGGGAAGGCCAAGAGACCCAGTACTTC
CATSDLAREGQETQYF
>16|-|TRBV7-9|TRBJ2-2|-
TGTGCCAGCAGCCCCCACCCCGGAACGGGAACCGGGGAGCTGTTTTTT
CASSPHPGTGTGELFF
>15|-|TRBV5-4|TRBJ1-4|-
TGTGCCAGCAGCTTGGCCGAGGGCTTTAATGAAAAACTGTTTTTT
CASSLAEGFNEKLFF
>15|-|TRBV10-1|TRBJ1-6|-
TGCGCCAGCAGTGAGGGGAGGGGAACCAATTCACCCCTCCACTTT
CASSEGRGTNSPLHF
>15|-|TRBV21-1|TRBJ1-5|-
TGTGCCAGCACCCGGGACAGCCGTATTGATCAGCCCCAGCATTTT
CASTRDSRIDQPQHF
>16|-|TRBV9|TRBJ1-6|-
TGTGCCAGCAGCGTACGCCCGGCGGCGCATAATTCACCCCTCCACTTT
CASSVRPAAHNSPLHF
>16|TRBD1|TRBV5-1|TRBJ1-1|-
TGCGCCAGCAGCCCGACGACAGGGGGCGGTGGCACTGAAGCTTTCTTT
CASSPTTGGGGTEAFF
>14|-|TRBV5-1|TRBJ1-3|few
TGCGCCAGCAGCCCCCCAGGGATGGGAAACACCATATATTTT
CASSPPGMGNTIYF
>14|TRBD1|TRBV3-1/TRBV3-2|TRBJ1-3|-
TGTGCCAGCAGCGCGGGGACAGGCCCGGCCCGCATATATTTT
CASSAGTGPARIYF